The 32 T cell receptor beta chains presented below share a single source sample, sequenced in a study of blood T cells in healthy people across ages. Primed by a sample-barcoded 5' primer and a J-beta primer mix, a second PCR proceeded for 7 to 11 cycles. TCRdb used MiXCR to reprocess the 5' RACE reads, holding one entry per CDR3 protein. Among approximately 670,000 distinct CDR3 sequences listed, over 40% were seen once. Material for sequencing was blood. These receptors originate from a man of 80 years or more in good health.

This clonotype was counted a few times. The V gene is TRBV5-1, the J gene TRBJ2-5, with TRBD1 as a possible D gene (6 bases). Trimming removed 0 bases from V and 1 base from J, with 10 bases in between. CDR1 and CDR2 from the germline V gene are SGHRS and YFSETQ. This CDR3 spans 15 amino acids. CDR3 nucleotides: TGCGCCAGCAGCTTGGGGACAGCAGTCCAAGAGACCCAGTACTTC. Translating gives CASSLGTAVQETQYF.

The chain carries TRBV5-1 and TRBJ1-4; TRBD1 is a possible D gene (5 bases). This CDR3 spans 16 amino acids. V dropped 0 bases and J dropped 8 bases, with 17 bases sitting between them. From germline, CDR1 is SGHRS and CDR2 YFSETQ. Written as DNA, the CDR3 is TGCGCCAGCAGCTTGGCTTCAACGGGGCTGGGGGAAAAACTGTTTTTT. It is translated as CASSLASTGLGEKLFF.

The V call is TRBV4-1, the J call TRBJ1-5; the D is unclear. The CDR3 consists of 14 residues. Trimming left V 2 bases short and J 5 bases short, with 10 bases between. CDR1 MGHRA and CDR2 YSYEKL come from the germline V gene. The CDR3 is CASSQLRLYQPQHF. The CDR3 nucleotides read TGCGCCAGCAGCCAACTGCGGCTCTATCAGCCCCAGCATTTT.

This clonotype was recorded at least ten times. This chain joins TRBV7-6 and TRBJ2-5; D unresolved. The germline CDR1 and CDR2 sequences are SGHVS and FNYEAQ. The CDR3 sequence is 14 residues long. The V end lost 6 bases, the J end lost 2 bases, and 13 bases lay between the germline ends. DNA of the CDR3: TGTGCCAGCAGTCCCGGGCCGGAACAAGAGACCCAGTACTTC. Amino acid sequence: CASSPGPEQETQYF.

This clonotype was counted only a few times. This chain connects TRBV30 to TRBJ1-2; 8 bases map to TRBD1. Looked up from germline, CDR1 is GTSNPN and CDR2 is SVGIG (reference sequence). CDR3 length: 13 amino acids. V was clipped by 3 bases and J by 3 bases; unmatched bases: 3. CDR3 loop: CAWRDRADYGYTF. The CDR3 DNA reads TGTGCCTGGAGGGACAGGGCGGACTATGGCTACACCTTC.

V gene TRBV14 combines with J gene TRBJ2-1; TRBD1 aligns across 9 bases. The J segment lost 7 bases and the V segment lost 1 base, leaving 17 bases of the junction unmatched. Looked up from germline, CDR1 is SGHDN and CDR2 is FVKESK. The CDR3 covers 19 residues. The DNA of the CDR3 is TGTGCCAGCAGCCAAGCTCCAACGCGTTCGGGACAGGGTTTGAATGAGCAGTTCTTC. Its protein product is CASSQAPTRSGQGLNEQFF.

This chain joins TRBV4-2 and TRBJ1-3; D gene uncertain. Trimming stripped 0 bases from V and 0 bases from J, with 9 bases between. This CDR3 comprises 16 residues. Germline V gene data show CDR1 as LGHNA and CDR2 as YNFKEQ. The CDR3 sequence: CASSQDSFLSGNTIYF. The CDR3 DNA reads as TGTGCCAGCAGCCAAGACAGTTTTCTCTCTGGAAACACCATATATTTT.

This chain links TRBV6-2 or TRBV6-3 with TRBJ2-4; D may match TRBD1 or TRBD2 (5 bases each). The CDR3 is made up of 15 amino acids. Germline CDR1 MNHEY, CDR2 SVGEGT. Trimming took off 6 bases at V and 0 bases at J, with 12 bases between the two ends. The CDR3 sequence is CASRDGALAKNIQYF. For the CDR3, the DNA is TGTGCCAGCAGAGACGGGGCCTTAGCCAAAAACATTCAGTACTTC.

This clonotype showed up just a few times. The chain joins TRBV7-2 to TRBJ2-3; D may correspond to TRBD1 or TRBD2 (5 bases each). With 2 bases removed from V and 2 bases from J, the gap between germline ends came to 20 bases. Germline V lookup: CDR1 SGHTA, CDR2 FQGNSA. The CDR3 length is 18 residues. The chain's CDR3 is CASSLFLPGTSFTDTQYF. The CDR3 DNA reads as TGTGCCAGCAGCTTATTTCTCCCCGGGACCAGTTTCACAGATACGCAGTATTTT.

The chain joins TRBV7-9 to TRBJ1-5; perhaps TRBD1 as D (5 bases). The CDR3 runs 14 residues. V was pared by 5 bases and J by 7 bases, with 15 bases between. CDR1 and CDR2 (germline): SEHNR, FQNEAQ (reference sequence). This CDR3 reads CASSPVGGGQPQHF. Here the CDR3 DNA reads TGTGCCAGCAGCCCGGTCGGGGGAGGCCAGCCCCAGCATTTT.

This clonotype was counted once. The rearrangement joins TRBV28 to TRBJ2-1; D might be TRBD2 (6 bases). Deletions cut 10 bases from V and 6 bases from J, with 22 bases between. The CDR3 sequence is 15 residues long. CDR1 is MDHEN and CDR2 is SYDVKM in the germline V gene. The CDR3 sequence is CATGRTGEGANEQFF. Written as DNA, the CDR3 is TGTGCCACCGGACGGACGGGAGAGGGTGCCAATGAGCAGTTCTTC.

The chain employs TRBV20-1 and TRBJ2-7; TRBD1 is a possible D gene (6 bases). Germline V gene data show CDR1 as DFQATT and CDR2 as SNEGSKA (reference sequence). This CDR3 comprises 15 residues. The V gene lost 6 bases and the J gene lost 0 bases, with 18 bases spanning the gap. The CDR3 DNA sequence: TGCAGTGCCCAGAGTACCGGGACATTCTCCTACGAGCAGTACTTC. Its protein is CSAQSTGTFSYEQYF.

About this clonotype itself: One base away lies a much larger clone, so this may be a sequencing read error. V and J are TRBV7-2 and TRBJ2-1; 10 nucleotides line up with TRBD2. This CDR3 comprises 15 residues. The germline V gene has CDR1 SGHTA and CDR2 FQGNSA. J gave up 10 bases and V 1 base, and 7 bases lay outside the gene matches. The CDR3 DNA follows: TGTGCCAGCAGCTTAGATGACGTAGCGGGAGGCGAGCAGTTCTTC. Protein product: CASSLDDVAGGEQFF.

This clonotype was counted a few times. This chain connects TRBV11-2 to TRBJ2-1, with 11 bases aligning to TRBD2. Germline trimming cut 4 bases from V and 7 bases from J; bases unmatched to any gene: 9. Germline CDR1 reads SGHAT; CDR2 reads FQNNGV. The CDR3 contains 16 residues. The CDR3 spells CASSSRLLAGENEQFF. The CDR3 region has the DNA TGTGCCAGCAGCTCAAGGCTACTAGCGGGGGAGAATGAGCAGTTCTTC.

This clonotype was counted between two and nine times. The V call is TRBV4-2, the J call TRBJ2-2; D is uncertain. Germline V CDR1 and CDR2: LGHNA, YNFKEQ. The CDR3 spans 13 residues. V was pared by 1 base and J by 4 bases, with 4 bases between. In DNA form, the CDR3 reads TGTGCCAGCAGCCAAGTCGTCACCGGGGAGCTGTTTTTT. Translation gives CASSQVVTGELFF.

This clonotype was observed many times. The chain couples TRBV28 to TRBJ2-7, with TRBD1 matching over 7 bases. Germline values: CDR1 MDHEN, CDR2 SYDVKM. V shed 6 bases, J shed 3 bases, and the junction held 5 bases outside the gene matches. The CDR3 sequence is 13 residues long. The CDR3 sequence: CASSSGTDYEQYF. For the CDR3, the DNA is TGTGCCAGCAGCTCCGGGACAGACTACGAGCAGTACTTC.

This clonotype was detected a few times. Just one base apart from a much larger clone, this may be a read error. This chain joins TRBV7-2 and TRBJ2-7; D may correspond to TRBD1 or TRBD2 (7 bases each). The germline gives CDR1 SGHTA, CDR2 FQGNSA. Trimming left V 5 bases short and J 0 bases short, with 20 bases between. The CDR3 is 17 amino acids. The CDR3: CASSREGAALISYEQYF. DNA for the CDR3: TGTGCCAGCAGCAGGGAGGGGGCCGCACTGATCTCCTACGAGCAGTACTTC. The whole variable domain, filled in from reference TRBV7-2 and TRBJ2-7, reads GAGVSQSPSNKVTEKGKDVELRCDPISGHTALYWYRQSLGQGLEFLIYFQGNSAPDKSGLPSDRFSAERTGGSVSTLTIQRTQQEDSAVYLCASSREGAALISYEQYFGPGTRLTVT.

The chain has TRBV28 and TRBJ2-7; D is perhaps TRBD2 (7 bases). Germline CDR1 and CDR2: MDHEN and SYDVKM. The germline V and J ends were trimmed by 3 bases and 8 bases, with 17 bases remaining between them. This CDR3 is 14 amino acids long. This CDR3 is CASSFSRGGEKQYF. The CDR3 bases are TGTGCCAGCAGTTTCTCTAGGGGGGGAGAAAAGCAGTACTTC.

The chain links TRBV20-1 to TRBJ2-5; D call uncertain. V was clipped by 0 bases and J by 2 bases, with 10 bases between them. Looked up from germline, CDR1 is DFQATT and CDR2 is SNEGSKA (reference sequence). The length of the CDR3 is 14 residues. The CDR3 spells CSARDPAQQETQYF. The CDR3 bases are TGCAGTGCTAGAGATCCGGCTCAACAAGAGACCCAGTACTTC.

A word on this clonotype: A read error may be the cause here, since a much bigger clone is one base away. The chain combines TRBV7-3 with TRBJ2-5; no clear D. Germline V gene lookup returns CDR1 SGHTA and CDR2 FQGTGA. The CDR3 is made up of 13 amino acids. The V and J ends lost 3 bases and 7 bases respectively, with 12 bases between them. This chain's CDR3 is CASSFDRRGTQYF. The CDR3 region has the DNA TGTGCCAGCAGCTTCGACCGGAGAGGGACCCAGTACTTC.

Only a few counts were recorded for this clonotype. CDR3 sequence: CASSLLPGGNTGELFF. Here the CDR3 DNA reads TGTGCCAGCAGTTTACTGCCGGGCGGGAACACCGGGGAGCTGTTTTTT. This chain connects TRBV27 to TRBJ2-2; D call uncertain. In germline, CDR1 is MNHEY, CDR2 SMNVEV (reference sequence). V was trimmed by 2 bases and J by 1 base, leaving 11 bases between them. The CDR3 runs 16 residues.

As regards this clonotype: Germline is not matched at one junction end, which may reflect a read error. This sequence joins TRBV27 and TRBJ2-1, with 10 bases fitting TRBD1. From germline, CDR1 is MNHEY and CDR2 SMNVEV (reference sequence). CDR3 size: 13 residues. Here the CDR3 DNA reads TGTGCCACCGGACAGGGGGGGAACAAGGAGCAGTTCTTC. This sequence encodes CATGQGGNKEQFF.

This clonotype has a handful of counts. This chain uses TRBV3-1 with TRBJ2-1; the match to TRBD2 covers 9 bases. The trim removed 0 bases at V and 7 bases at J, leaving 4 bases unmatched. CDR3 length: 15 residues. Germline loops: CDR1 LGHDT, CDR2 YNNKEL (reference sequence). CDR3 amino acids: CASSQDLAGANEQFF. The DNA for the CDR3 is TGTGCCAGCAGCCAAGACTTAGCGGGAGCGAATGAGCAGTTCTTC.

This clonotype was observed a handful of times. J is TRBJ2-5 and V is TRBV3-1; tentative D call: TRBD2 (5 bases). Germline V gives CDR1 LGHDT, CDR2 YNNKEL (reference sequence). V was pared by 1 base and J by 1 base, with 13 bases between. CDR3 length: 16 residues. CDR3 DNA sequence: TGTGCCAGCAGCCAAGGTCCGGGCCGGGGCCAAGAGACCCAGTACTTC. This translates into CASSQGPGRGQETQYF.

Details on this clonotype: The junction departs from germline at one end; a sequencing error may be responsible. V usage is TRBV25-1 and J usage is TRBJ2-4; 9 nucleotides align to TRBD1. The tail of the sequence fits TRBJ2-7 better, so the J call may be wrong. From germline, CDR1 is MGHDK and CDR2 SYGVNS. The CDR3 is 14 residues long. The CDR3: CACSQPGQGSEQYF. The CDR3 region has the DNA TGTGCCTGCAGTCAGCCGGGACAGGGTAGCGAGCAGTACTTC.

V and J are TRBV3-1 and TRBJ1-1; D uncertain. V shed 1 base and J shed 1 base, with 7 bases lying between them. CDR3 length: 14 residues. The germline V gene has CDR1 LGHDT and CDR2 YNNKEL (reference sequence). DNA for the CDR3: TGTGCCAGCAGCCAAGCCCGGGGGAACACTGAAGCTTTCTTT. It yields the protein CASSQARGNTEAFF. Filled out from reference TRBV3-1 and TRBJ1-1, the complete variable domain reads DTAVSQTPKYLVTQMGNDKSIKCEQNLGHDTMYWYKQDSKKFLKIMFSYNNKELIINETVPNRFSPKSPDKAHLNLHINSLELGDSAVYFCASSQARGNTEAFFGQGTRLTVV.

This chain connects TRBV24-1 to TRBJ2-1, with no clear D. The germline CDR1 and CDR2 sequences are KGHDR and SFDVKD. The ends were cut back, 5 bases at V and 4 bases at J, with 8 bases in the middle. This CDR3 contains 13 residues. CDR3 in amino acids: CATSASRYNEQFF. Written as DNA, the CDR3 is TGTGCCACCAGTGCGAGCAGATACAATGAGCAGTTCTTC.

A few counts support this clonotype. This sequence joins TRBV6-2 or TRBV6-3 and TRBJ2-6, with a possible D match to TRBD2 (5 bases). The CDR3 is 16 amino acids. Germline values: CDR1 MNHEY, CDR2 SVGEGT. V lost 7 bases, J lost 1 base, and 14 bases lay in between. CDR3 region: CASKLLGGSGANVLTF. In DNA, the CDR3 is TGTGCCAGCAAATTACTCGGAGGTTCTGGGGCCAACGTCCTGACTTTC.

This sequence joins TRBV4-1 and TRBJ2-2, with 12 bases lining up with TRBD2. The ends lost 3 bases at V and 2 bases at J; junction bases unmatched: 7. The CDR3 spans 18 residues. Germline CDR1 and CDR2: MGHRA and YSYEKL. The CDR3 spells CASSHPLAGGLNTGELFF. The CDR3 DNA reads TGCGCCAGCAGCCATCCCCTAGCGGGGGGGCTAAACACCGGGGAGCTGTTTTTT.

This sequence joins TRBV7-6 and TRBJ2-1; D remains unclear. With 4 bases removed from V and 4 bases from J, the gap between germline ends came to 11 bases. The CDR3 loop spans 14 amino acids. The germline V gene has CDR1 SGHVS and CDR2 FNYEAQ. CDR3 nucleotides: TGTGCCAGCAGCTCCAGTCCAGTATACAATGAGCAGTTCTTC. This sequence encodes CASSSSPVYNEQFF.

The V gene is TRBV5-8, the J gene TRBJ2-5; possibly TRBD1 or TRBD2 for D (5 bases each). The CDR3 contains 15 residues. Germline values: CDR1 SGHTS, CDR2 YDEGEE. V gave up 3 bases and J gave up 5 bases, with 17 bases separating them. CDR3 DNA: TGTGCCAGCAGCTGGGGGACCGCGGAATGGGAGACCCAGTACTTC. Translation gives CASSWGTAEWETQYF.

At least ten counts were recorded for this clonotype. The chain has TRBV7-8 and TRBJ2-5, with D maybe TRBD1 (6 bases). Germline-derived CDR1 and CDR2 are SGHVS and FQNEAQ. V was shortened by 5 bases and J by 4 bases, with 14 bases between the two germline ends. The CDR3 extends over 14 amino acids. This CDR3 reads CASSTPRGGETQYF. The DNA of the CDR3 is TGTGCCAGCAGCACCCCTAGAGGGGGAGAGACCCAGTACTTC.